Listed here are 7 T cell receptor beta chains from one sample, sequenced in a study of T cells in Graves' hyperthyroidism and ophthalmopathy. The CDR3 regions of TCR beta were amplified from RNA transcripts. The primer set for the first-round RT-PCR of the TCR CDR3 was HTBI. TCRdb independently ran MiXCR on the multiplex PCR reads; one entry per CDR3 protein. Of a few hundred thousand distinct CDR3 sequences in the sample, approximately 16% were seen once. Material for sequencing was blood. The receptors originated from a woman aged 45-60 years with Graves' hyperthyroidism.

The CDR3 bases are TGCGCCAGCACCGTTTGGCGGGAGGGCCGGTACGAGCAGTACTTC. Residues: CASTVWREGRYEQYF. The genes are TRBV5-1 and TRBJ2-7; TRBD2 matches 9 bases. The V segment lost 6 bases and the J segment 4 bases; nucleotides outside the gene matches: 11. Germline CDR1 reads SGHRS; CDR2 reads YFSETQ. The CDR3 sequence is 15 residues long.

This clonotype appeared many times. The CDR3 spells CSAGTQDLNTEAFF. In DNA form, the CDR3 reads TGCAGCGCTGGGACCCAAGATCTGAACACTGAAGCTTTCTTT. J is TRBJ1-1 and V is TRBV29-1; D is perhaps TRBD1 (5 bases). Trimming removed 7 bases from V and 0 bases from J, with 15 bases in between. This CDR3 comprises 14 residues. Germline V lookup: CDR1 SQVTM, CDR2 ANQGSEA.

This chain uses TRBV20-1 with TRBJ2-5; weak D call: TRBD1 (7 bases). This CDR3 has 16 residues. CDR1 DFQATT and CDR2 SNEGSKA come from the germline V gene (reference sequence). The V and J ends lost 2 bases and 4 bases respectively, with 20 bases between them. CDR3: CSARSGGREPLETQYF. CDR3 coding DNA: TGCAGTGCTAGATCAGGGGGGCGGGAACCCTTAGAGACCCAGTACTTC.

There are many counts of this clonotype. The chain recombines TRBV20-1 with TRBJ2-5; a possible D gene is TRBD2 (5 bases). Trimming left V 3 bases short and J 5 bases short, with 19 bases between. Germline lookup yields CDR1 DFQATT and CDR2 SNEGSKA (reference sequence). CDR3 length: 15 residues. In DNA, the CDR3 is TGCAGTGCTAGTCCGGACCGGCGGGCCTCCGAGACCCAGTACTTC. Protein sequence: CSASPDRRASETQYF.

The genes are TRBV24-1 and TRBJ2-1; D remains ambiguous. Trimming removed 1 base at V and 4 bases at J, with 10 bases between. The CDR3 sequence is 15 residues long. The germline CDR1 and CDR2 sequences are KGHDR and SFDVKD. Written as DNA, the CDR3 is TGTGCCACCAGTGATTTTGACGCGCCATACAATGAGCAGTTCTTC. As protein: CATSDFDAPYNEQFF.

This clonotype has at least ten counts. The chain couples TRBV11-2 to TRBJ1-1; D is unclear. V lost 1 base and J 7 bases, leaving 4 bases between the germline ends. The CDR3 spans 11 residues. Germline CDR1 reads SGHAT; CDR2 reads FQNNGV. The CDR3 reads CASSLADEAFF. The CDR3 DNA reads TGTGCCAGCAGCTTAGCAGATGAAGCTTTCTTT.

V and J are TRBV27 and TRBJ1-5; D is unclear. There are 16 residues in the CDR3. Germline V gene data show CDR1 as MNHEY and CDR2 as SMNVEV (reference sequence). The ends were cut back, 4 bases at V and 3 bases at J, with 16 bases in the middle. The CDR3 DNA is TGTGCCAGCAGTTCCACCTTGGCGGGCCTCAATCAGCCCCAGCATTTT. This gives the protein CASSSTLAGLNQPQHF.